These 20 T cell receptor beta chains originate from one sample sequenced in a study of T cell responses to AZD1222 COVID-19 vaccine. Assay used: immunoSEQ multiplex PCR; TCRdb lists only in-frame clones, some missing. In the table there are 130,000 or so clones, 85% to 95% of which are singletons. The sample consisted of peripheral blood, taken on day 0 of AZD1222 vaccination. Receptors were obtained from an adult in good health.

The chain is built from TRBV11-2 and TRBJ2-4; D remains ambiguous. This CDR3 spans 12 amino acids. V gave up 4 bases and J gave up 2 bases, with 3 bases separating them. Germline CDR1 reads SGHAT; CDR2 reads FQNNGV. CDR3 coding DNA: TGTGCCAGCAGCTACACCAAAAACATTCAGTACTTC. Its protein product is CASSYTKNIQYF.

This clone turned up a few times. The chain couples TRBV7-8 to TRBJ1-2; D remains ambiguous. V shed 0 bases and J shed 5 bases, with 7 bases lying between them. Germline V gene data show CDR1 as SGHVS and CDR2 as FQNEAQ. The CDR3 consists of 13 residues. The chain's CDR3 is CASSLATDYGYTF. In DNA form, the CDR3 reads TGTGCCAGCAGCTTAGCGACGGATTATGGCTACACCTTC.

The chain has TRBV5-1 and TRBJ1-2; tentatively, D is TRBD1 (5 bases). This CDR3 is 13 amino acids long. Trimming cost V 0 bases and J 6 bases, with 9 bases left between them. Germline loops: CDR1 SGHRS, CDR2 YFSETQ. The chain's CDR3 is CASSLEGMDGYTF. In nucleotides, the CDR3 is TGCGCCAGCAGCTTGGAGGGGATGGATGGCTACACCTTC. The whole variable domain, remainder taken from reference TRBV5-1 and TRBJ1-2, is KAGVTQTPRYLIKTRGQQVTLSCSPISGHRSVSWYQQTPGQGLQFLFEYFSETQRNKGNFPGRFSGRQFSNSRSEMNVSTLELGDSALYLCASSLEGMDGYTFGSGTRLTVV.

The chain employs TRBV6-5 and TRBJ2-2, with D hard to call. Germline V lookup: CDR1 MNHEY, CDR2 SVGAGI. Trimming shortened V by 2 bases and J by 6 bases, and 4 bases separated the two germline ends. The CDR3 runs 12 residues. The CDR3, as DNA: TGTGCCAGCAGTTACCCCCCCGGGGAGCTGTTTTTT. Encoded protein: CASSYPPGELFF.

The V and J genes are TRBV6-5 and TRBJ2-3; the D gene is possibly TRBD2 (5 bases). The ends were cut back, 3 bases at V and 3 bases at J, with 7 bases in the middle. Germline V gene lookup returns CDR1 MNHEY and CDR2 SVGAGI. CDR3 length: 13 residues. Here the CDR3 reads CASSYRETDTQYF. The CDR3, as DNA: TGTGCCAGCAGTTATAGGGAGACAGATACGCAGTATTTT.

The genes are TRBV7-9 and TRBJ1-5; the match to TRBD1 covers 7 bases. Trimming removed 5 bases from V and 5 bases from J; junction bases left unmatched: 6. The CDR3 is made up of 14 amino acids. In germline, CDR1 is SEHNR, CDR2 FQNEAQ (reference sequence). The CDR3 coding sequence is TGTGCCAGCAGCGAGGGGGCAGGTTATCAGCCCCAGCATTTT. It encodes CASSEGAGYQPQHF.

The chain joins TRBV30 to TRBJ1-3, with D possibly TRBD1 on 5 matching bases. The CDR3 sequence is 16 residues long. Germline V gene lookup returns CDR1 GTSNPN and CDR2 SVGIG (reference sequence). Trimming removed 3 bases at V and 1 base at J, with 16 bases between. CDR3 nucleotide sequence: TGTGCCTGGAGCCCCGGGGACCGTTTTTCTGGAAACACCATATATTTT. It encodes CAWSPGDRFSGNTIYF.

In its sample, this clone was seen once. The chain couples TRBV25-1 to TRBJ2-1; D may be TRBD1 (6 bases). Per the germline V gene, CDR1 is MGHDK and CDR2 is SYGVNS. CDR3 length: 14 amino acids. V was trimmed by 4 bases and J by 3 bases, leaving 10 bases between them. CDR3: CASSGIGGYNEQFF. In DNA form, the CDR3 reads TGTGCCAGCAGTGGCATAGGGGGCTACAATGAGCAGTTCTTC.

The chain uses TRBV7-2 and TRBJ1-5; D gene unclear. This CDR3 is 17 amino acids long. Germline CDR1 is SGHTA and CDR2 is FQGNSA. V lost 4 bases and J lost 6, with 22 bases in between. DNA for the CDR3: TGTGCCAGCAGCTCCGTCGGGCCAAGGGTAGAAAGTCAGCCCCAGCATTTT. The encoded protein is CASSSVGPRVESQPQHF.

This chain uses TRBV6-1 with TRBJ1-5; 8 nucleotides match TRBD1. Germline trimming cut 2 bases from V and 11 bases from J; bases unmatched to any gene: 5. CDR3 length equals 13 residues. Germline V gene lookup returns CDR1 MNHNS and CDR2 SASEGT. In nucleotides, the CDR3 is TGTGCCAGCAGTGAAAATAGGGACAGGACCCAGCATTTT. Translation gives CASSENRDRTQHF.

This chain joins TRBV6-1 and TRBJ2-7; 9 nucleotides line up with TRBD2. V was pared by 1 base and J by 4 bases, with 2 bases of the junction left unmatched. This CDR3 has 14 residues. Germline CDR1 and CDR2: MNHNS and SASEGT. The CDR3 DNA reads as TGTGCCAGCAGTGAAGGCGGGGGGGTGTACGAGCAGTACTTC. It yields the protein CASSEGGGVYEQYF.

The rearrangement joins TRBV29-1 to TRBJ2-7; TRBD1 matches 8 bases. CDR3 size: 13 residues. V was pared by 5 bases and J by 2 bases, with 5 bases of the junction left unmatched. Germline lookup yields CDR1 SQVTM and CDR2 ANQGSEA. CDR3 loop: CSVSGQGPYEQYF. The CDR3 region has the DNA TGCAGCGTTTCAGGACAGGGCCCCTACGAGCAGTACTTC.

V and J are TRBV19 and TRBJ1-6; no reliable D call. Between the trimmed V and J ends, which lost 0 bases and 6 bases, there was a span of 3 bases. CDR1 LNHDA and CDR2 SQIVND come from the germline V gene (reference sequence). The CDR3 runs 13 residues. This CDR3 is CASSIDINSPLHF. Here the CDR3 DNA reads TGTGCCAGTAGTATAGACATTAATTCACCCCTCCACTTT.

This clone was counted only a few times. Other nucleotide sequences in the sample specify the same CDR3. This chain uses TRBV9 with TRBJ2-7, with D perhaps assigned TRBD1 or TRBD2 (5 bases each). The CDR3 is 12 amino acids. Trimming pared 2 bases from V and 6 bases from J, leaving 9 bases between. Germline-derived CDR1 and CDR2 are SGDLS and YYNGEE. CDR3 residues: CASSVGTSEQYF. The CDR3 nucleotides are TGTGCCAGCAGCGTGGGGACGTCCGAGCAGTACTTC.

The genes are TRBV7-2 and TRBJ1-6, with D unclear. The germline V gene encodes CDR1 SGHTA and CDR2 FQGNSA. This CDR3 spans 15 amino acids. Trimming took off 1 base at V and 10 bases at J, with 14 bases between the two ends. The CDR3 bases are TGTGCCAGCAGCTTAGATCCGCAGGTGGGGTCACCCCTCCACTTT. This encodes CASSLDPQVGSPLHF.

As regards this clone: Other DNA sequences in the sample encode the same CDR3. V is TRBV27 and J is TRBJ1-2; maybe TRBD1 (5 bases). Germline V lookup: CDR1 MNHEY, CDR2 SMNVEV (reference sequence). The CDR3 runs to 12 residues. The V end lost 3 bases, the J end lost 8 bases, and 10 bases lay between the germline ends. The CDR3 loop is CASSFQGEGYTF. The DNA for the CDR3 is TGTGCCAGCAGTTTTCAAGGGGAAGGCTACACCTTC.

The genes are TRBV7-9 and TRBJ1-1; possibly TRBD1 for D (5 bases). There are 13 residues in the CDR3. Germline assignment: CDR1 SEHNR and CDR2 FQNEAQ (reference sequence). Trimming left V 5 bases short and J 12 bases short, with 19 bases between. The CDR3 is CASSPIVQGVTFF. The CDR3 bases are TGTGCCAGCAGCCCCATAGTCCAGGGTGTAACTTTCTTT.

The chain combines TRBV5-8 with TRBJ2-1, with D tentatively TRBD1 or TRBD2 (5 bases each). Germline V gene data show CDR1 as SGHTS and CDR2 as YDEGEE. V gave up 4 bases and J gave up 4 bases, with 18 bases separating them. This CDR3 is 16 amino acids long. CDR3 amino acids: CASSPLGAGGYNEQFF. The CDR3, as DNA: TGTGCCAGCAGCCCCCTCGGGGCGGGTGGTTACAATGAGCAGTTCTTC.

This chain connects TRBV28 to TRBJ2-6; 7 bases are shared with TRBD2. The junction had 16 bases not matched to a gene; V was cut back by 5 bases and J by 0 bases. The germline gives CDR1 MDHEN, CDR2 SYDVKM. The CDR3 is 20 residues long. The CDR3 DNA is TGTGCCAGCAGTGTATTAGTGGGGAGCGGGACTTACTCTGGGGCCAACGTCCTGACTTTC. Translating gives CASSVLVGSGTYSGANVLTF.

The rearrangement links TRBV4-3 to TRBJ1-3; tentative D call: TRBD1 (6 bases). In germline, CDR1 is LGHNA, CDR2 YSLEER. V was clipped by 0 bases and J by 3 bases, with 12 bases between them. There are 16 residues in the CDR3. The DNA of the CDR3 is TGCGCCAGCAGCCAAGAATTAACAGGGTATGGAAACACCATATATTTT. Its translation: CASSQELTGYGNTIYF.